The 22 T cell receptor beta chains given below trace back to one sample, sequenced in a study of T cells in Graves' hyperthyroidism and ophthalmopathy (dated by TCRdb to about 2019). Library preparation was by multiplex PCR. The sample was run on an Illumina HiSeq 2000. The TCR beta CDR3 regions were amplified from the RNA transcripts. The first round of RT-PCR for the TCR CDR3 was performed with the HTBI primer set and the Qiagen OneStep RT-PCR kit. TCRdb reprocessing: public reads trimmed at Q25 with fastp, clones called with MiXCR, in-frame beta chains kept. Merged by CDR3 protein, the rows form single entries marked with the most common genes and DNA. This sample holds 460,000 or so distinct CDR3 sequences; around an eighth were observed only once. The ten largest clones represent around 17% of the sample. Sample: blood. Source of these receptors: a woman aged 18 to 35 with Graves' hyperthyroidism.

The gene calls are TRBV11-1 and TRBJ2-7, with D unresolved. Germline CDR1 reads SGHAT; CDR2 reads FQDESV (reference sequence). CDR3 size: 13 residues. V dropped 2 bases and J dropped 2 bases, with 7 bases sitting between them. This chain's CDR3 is CASSLRRPYEQYF. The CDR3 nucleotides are TGTGCCAGCAGCTTACGACGACCCTACGAGCAGTACTTC. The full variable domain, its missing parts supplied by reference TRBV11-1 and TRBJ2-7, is EAEVAQSPRYKITEKSQAVAFWCDPISGHATLYWYRQILGQGPELLVQFQDESVVDDSQLPKDRFSAERLKGVDSTLKIQPAELGDSAMYLCASSLRRPYEQYFGPGTRLTVT.

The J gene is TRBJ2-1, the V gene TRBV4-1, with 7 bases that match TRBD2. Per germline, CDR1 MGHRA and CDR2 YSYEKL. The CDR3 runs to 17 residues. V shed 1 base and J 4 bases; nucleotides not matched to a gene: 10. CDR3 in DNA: TGCGCCAGCAGCCAAGTGGACATGGGACTATCTTACAATGAGCAGTTCTTC. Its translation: CASSQVDMGLSYNEQFF.

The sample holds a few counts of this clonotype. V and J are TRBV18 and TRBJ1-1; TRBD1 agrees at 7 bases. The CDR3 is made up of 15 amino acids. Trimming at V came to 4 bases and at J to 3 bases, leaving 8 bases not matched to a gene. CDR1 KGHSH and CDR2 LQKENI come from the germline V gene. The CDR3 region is CASSLHEGTDTEAFF. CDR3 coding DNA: TGTGCCAGCTCACTACACGAAGGGACAGACACTGAAGCTTTCTTT.

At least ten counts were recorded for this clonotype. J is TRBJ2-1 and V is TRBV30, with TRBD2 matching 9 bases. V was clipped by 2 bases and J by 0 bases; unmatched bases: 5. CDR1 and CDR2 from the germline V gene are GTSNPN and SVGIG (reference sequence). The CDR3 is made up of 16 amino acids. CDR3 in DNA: TGTGCCTGGAGTAGGGCGGGAGGGGCCTCCTACAATGAGCAGTTCTTC. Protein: CAWSRAGGASYNEQFF.

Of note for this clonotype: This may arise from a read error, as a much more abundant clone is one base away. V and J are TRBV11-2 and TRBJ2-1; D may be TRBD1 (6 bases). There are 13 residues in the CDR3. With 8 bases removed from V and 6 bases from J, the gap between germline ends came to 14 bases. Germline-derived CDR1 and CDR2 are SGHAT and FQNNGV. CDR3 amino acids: CASQDSYCNEQFF. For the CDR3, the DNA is TGTGCCAGCCAGGACAGCTACTGCAATGAGCAGTTCTTC.

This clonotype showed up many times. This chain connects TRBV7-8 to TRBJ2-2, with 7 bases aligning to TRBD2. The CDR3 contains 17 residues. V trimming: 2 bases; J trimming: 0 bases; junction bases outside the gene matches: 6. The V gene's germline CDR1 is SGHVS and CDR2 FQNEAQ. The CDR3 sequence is CASSLTLGGTNTGELFF. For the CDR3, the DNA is TGTGCCAGCAGCTTAACTTTGGGGGGGACGAACACCGGGGAGCTGTTTTTT.

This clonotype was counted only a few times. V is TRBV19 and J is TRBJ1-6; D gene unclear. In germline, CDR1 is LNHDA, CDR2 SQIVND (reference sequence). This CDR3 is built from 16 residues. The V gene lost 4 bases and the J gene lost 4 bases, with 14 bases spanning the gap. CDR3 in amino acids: CASSNGQMGYNSPLHF. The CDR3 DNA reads TGTGCCAGTAGTAATGGGCAGATGGGGTATAATTCACCCCTCCACTTT.

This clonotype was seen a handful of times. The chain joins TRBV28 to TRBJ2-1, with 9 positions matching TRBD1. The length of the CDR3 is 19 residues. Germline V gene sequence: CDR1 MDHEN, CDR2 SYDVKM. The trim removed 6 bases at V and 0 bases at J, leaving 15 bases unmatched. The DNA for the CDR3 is TGTGCCAGCAGCACATCGGACAGGGGACGCGGTAGCTCCTACAATGAGCAGTTCTTC. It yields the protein CASSTSDRGRGSSYNEQFF.

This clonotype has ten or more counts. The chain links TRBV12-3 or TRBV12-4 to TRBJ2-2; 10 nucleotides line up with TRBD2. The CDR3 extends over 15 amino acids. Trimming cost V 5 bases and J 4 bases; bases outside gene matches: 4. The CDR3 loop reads CASSLSGRRTGELFF. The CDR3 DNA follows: TGTGCCAGCAGTCTTAGCGGGAGGCGCACCGGGGAGCTGTTTTTT.

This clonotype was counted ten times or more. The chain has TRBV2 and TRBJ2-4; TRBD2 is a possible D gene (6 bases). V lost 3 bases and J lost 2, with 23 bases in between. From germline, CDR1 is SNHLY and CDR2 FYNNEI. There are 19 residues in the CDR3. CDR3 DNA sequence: TGTGCCAGCAGTGATGGCCGTCAAGCGGGTCTCTCCACCAAAAACATTCAGTACTTC. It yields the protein CASSDGRQAGLSTKNIQYF. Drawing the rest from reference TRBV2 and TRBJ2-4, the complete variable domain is EPEVTQTPSHQVTQMGQEVILRCVPISNHLYFYWYRQILGQKVEFLVSFYNNEISEKSEIFDDQFSVERPDGSNFTLKIRSTKLEDSAMYFCASSDGRQAGLSTKNIQYFGAGTRLSVL.

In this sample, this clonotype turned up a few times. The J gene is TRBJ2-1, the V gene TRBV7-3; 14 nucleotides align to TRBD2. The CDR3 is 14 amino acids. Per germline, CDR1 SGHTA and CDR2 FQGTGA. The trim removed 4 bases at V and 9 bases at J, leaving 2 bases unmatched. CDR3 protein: CASSSGLAGAEQFF. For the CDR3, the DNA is TGTGCCAGCAGCTCGGGACTAGCGGGAGCTGAGCAGTTCTTC.

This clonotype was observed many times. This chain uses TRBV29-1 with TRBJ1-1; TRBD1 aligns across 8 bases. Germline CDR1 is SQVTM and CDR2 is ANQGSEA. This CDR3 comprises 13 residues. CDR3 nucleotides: TGCAGTGCTACCGGACAGGGGAACACTGAAGCTTTCTTT. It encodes CSATGQGNTEAFF.

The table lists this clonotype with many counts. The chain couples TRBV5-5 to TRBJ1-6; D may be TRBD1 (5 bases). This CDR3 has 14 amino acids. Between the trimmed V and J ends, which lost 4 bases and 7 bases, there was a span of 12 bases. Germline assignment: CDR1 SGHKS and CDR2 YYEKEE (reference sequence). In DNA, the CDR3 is TGTGCCAGCAGCACCGCGGGACTGAATTCACCCCTCCACTTT. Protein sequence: CASSTAGLNSPLHF.

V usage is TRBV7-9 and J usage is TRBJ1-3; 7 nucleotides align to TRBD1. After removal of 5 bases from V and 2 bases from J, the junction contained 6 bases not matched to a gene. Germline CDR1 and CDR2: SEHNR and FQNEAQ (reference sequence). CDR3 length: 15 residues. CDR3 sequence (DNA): TGTGCCAGCAGCCACCGGGACAGACCTGGAAACACCATATATTTT. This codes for CASSHRDRPGNTIYF.

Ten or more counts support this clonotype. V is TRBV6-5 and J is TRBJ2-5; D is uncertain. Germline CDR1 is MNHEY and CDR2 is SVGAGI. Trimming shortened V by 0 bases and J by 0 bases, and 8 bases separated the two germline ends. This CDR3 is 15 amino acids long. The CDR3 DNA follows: TGTGCCAGCAGTTACTCGAGACGGAACCAAGAGACCCAGTACTTC. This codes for CASSYSRRNQETQYF.

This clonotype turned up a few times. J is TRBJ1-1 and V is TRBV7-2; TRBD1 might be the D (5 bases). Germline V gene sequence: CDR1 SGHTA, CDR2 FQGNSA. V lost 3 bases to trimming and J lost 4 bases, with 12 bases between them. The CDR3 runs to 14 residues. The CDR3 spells CASSLRGLTTEAFF. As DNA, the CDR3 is TGTGCCAGCAGCTTGCGGGGCTTGACCACTGAAGCTTTCTTT. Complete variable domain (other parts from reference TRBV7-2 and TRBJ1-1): GAGVSQSPSNKVTEKGKDVELRCDPISGHTALYWYRQSLGQGLEFLIYFQGNSAPDKSGLPSDRFSAERTGGSVSTLTIQRTQQEDSAVYLCASSLRGLTTEAFFGQGTRLTVV.

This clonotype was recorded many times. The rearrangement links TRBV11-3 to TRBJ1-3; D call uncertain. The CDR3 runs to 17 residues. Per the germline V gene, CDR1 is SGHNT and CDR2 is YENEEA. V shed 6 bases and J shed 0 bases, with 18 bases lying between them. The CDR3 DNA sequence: TGTGCCAGCAGTAAAAGGTCACGGCCCAGCTCTGGAAACACCATATATTTT. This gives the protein CASSKRSRPSSGNTIYF.

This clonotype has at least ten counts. The CDR3 sequence: CASSFGIQGDYEQFF. DNA for the CDR3: TGTGCCAGCAGTTTCGGTATACAGGGGGACTATGAGCAGTTCTTC. The rearrangement joins TRBV27 to TRBJ2-1; 8 nucleotides align to TRBD1. Germline V gives CDR1 MNHEY, CDR2 SMNVEV (reference sequence). V was clipped by 3 bases and J by 8 bases; unmatched bases: 9. CDR3 size: 15 residues.

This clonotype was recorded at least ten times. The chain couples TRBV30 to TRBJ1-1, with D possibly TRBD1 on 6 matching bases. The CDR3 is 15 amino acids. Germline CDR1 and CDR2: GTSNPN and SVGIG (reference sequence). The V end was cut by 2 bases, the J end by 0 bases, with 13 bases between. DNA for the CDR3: TGTGCCTGGAGTTCCGGACAGCTCATGAACACTGAAGCTTTCTTT. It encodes CAWSSGQLMNTEAFF.

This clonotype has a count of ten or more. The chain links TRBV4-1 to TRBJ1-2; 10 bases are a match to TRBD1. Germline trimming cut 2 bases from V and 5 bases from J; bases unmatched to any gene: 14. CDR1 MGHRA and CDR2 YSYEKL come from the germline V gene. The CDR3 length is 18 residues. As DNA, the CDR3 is TGCGCCAGCAGCCAACCTCCAATAGAGACAGGGGGCTTTTATGGCTACACCTTC. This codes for CASSQPPIETGGFYGYTF.

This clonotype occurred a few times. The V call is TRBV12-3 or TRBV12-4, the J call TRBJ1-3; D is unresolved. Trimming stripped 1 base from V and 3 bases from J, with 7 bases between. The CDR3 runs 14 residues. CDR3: CASSLEGIGNTIYF. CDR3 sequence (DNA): TGTGCCAGCAGTTTAGAAGGGATTGGAAACACCATATATTTT.

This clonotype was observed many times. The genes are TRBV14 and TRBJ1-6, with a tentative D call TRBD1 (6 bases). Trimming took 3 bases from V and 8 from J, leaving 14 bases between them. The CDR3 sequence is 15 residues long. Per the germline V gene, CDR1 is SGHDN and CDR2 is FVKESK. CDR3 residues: CASSQVAGAYSPLHF. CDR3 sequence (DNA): TGTGCCAGCAGCCAGGTTGCGGGGGCGTATTCACCCCTCCACTTT.